What follows describes a single T cell receptor beta chain. Its antigen is unidentified. This sample is part of a study of response to subunit inactivated influenza vaccine. Overall study results and limits: It was the authors' suggestion that each seasonal influenza vaccination recruits few new T cells.

TCRdb called the RT-PCR reads again in MiXCR, with one record for every CDR3 protein. The sample includes hundreds of thousands of distinct CDR3 sequences, roughly a fifth of them seen just once. This TCR derives from a man between 50 and 69 years old who received an inactivated influenza vaccine. Sequencing was performed on PBMCs from blood, taken approximately 22 months after vaccination.

The CDR3 loop is CASSPPDRAHGYTF. In DNA form, the CDR3 reads TGTGCCAGCAGCCCACCGGACAGGGCGCATGGCTACACCTTC. The gene calls are TRBV21-1 and TRBJ1-2; TRBD1 is the table's D call, not checked against the DNA. TRBV21-1 is a pseudogene locus. This CDR3 region has 14 residues.